Each of the 22 T cell receptor beta chains below was sequenced from the same sample in a study of technical replicates of blood from four donors. Sequencing used immunoSEQ multiplex PCR; TCRdb keeps in-frame clones, though not all of them. The profile shows 100,000 or so clones, 95% of them singletons. Sequencing was done on a sample of T cells isolated from PBMCs. These receptors were obtained from a human donor in good health.

This chain connects TRBV7-9 to TRBJ2-7; 10 nucleotides match TRBD2. CDR3 size: 15 residues. J gave up 3 bases and V 3 bases, and 5 bases lay outside the gene matches. The germline V gene has CDR1 SEHNR and CDR2 FQNEAQ (reference sequence). CDR3 loop: CASSLWTSGFYEQYF. CDR3 nucleotide sequence: TGTGCCAGCAGCTTGTGGACTAGCGGATTCTACGAGCAGTACTTC.

The rearrangement joins TRBV5-4 to TRBJ2-1; 11 nucleotides line up with TRBD2. Germline V gene sequence: CDR1 SGHNT, CDR2 YYREEE (reference sequence). Trimming cost V 6 bases and J 4 bases; bases outside gene matches: 6. The CDR3 is made up of 15 amino acids. CDR3 in amino acids: CASTDSGRDYNEQFF. CDR3 DNA sequence: TGTGCCAGCACCGATAGCGGGAGGGATTACAATGAGCAGTTCTTC.

J is TRBJ2-3 and V is TRBV2; D is perhaps TRBD2 (5 bases). The germline V gene encodes CDR1 SNHLY and CDR2 FYNNEI. The CDR3 consists of 12 residues. Trimming removed 6 bases at V and 4 bases at J, with 8 bases between. CDR3 sequence (DNA): TGTGCCAGCAGAGTTAGCGCAGATACGCAGTATTTT. Amino acids: CASRVSADTQYF.

This sequence joins TRBV10-2 and TRBJ1-2, with 7 bases aligning to TRBD1. CDR1 and CDR2 from the germline V gene are WSHSY and SAAADI. The CDR3 is 13 residues long. Unmatched junction bases numbered 5, after V lost 6 bases and J lost 4 bases. The CDR3 spells CASRAGTAYGYTF. In nucleotides, the CDR3 is TGCGCCAGCAGGGCCGGGACAGCCTATGGCTACACCTTC.

This clone appeared a single time. The CDR3 DNA reads as TGTGCCAGCAGCCTGCTAGCTGGTAATGAGCAGTTCTTC. Protein sequence: CASSLLAGNEQFF. The V and J genes are TRBV6-5 and TRBJ2-1; a weak D match, TRBD2 (5 bases). V was trimmed by 6 bases and J by 7 bases, leaving 13 bases between them. CDR1 is MNHEY, CDR2 SVGAGI, per germline. The CDR3 is 13 residues long.

This sequence joins TRBV5-1 and TRBJ1-4, with 8 bases fitting TRBD1. This CDR3 spans 15 amino acids. Germline values: CDR1 SGHRS, CDR2 YFSETQ. V trimming: 4 bases; J trimming: 7 bases; junction bases outside the gene matches: 9. CDR3 nucleotide sequence: TGCGCCAGCAGCCCTACCGGGACAGGTCCTGAAAAACTGTTTTTT. It is translated as CASSPTGTGPEKLFF.

The chain carries TRBV11-2 and TRBJ1-1, with unresolved D. V was shortened by 3 bases and J by 2 bases, with 10 bases between the two germline ends. Per the germline V gene, CDR1 is SGHAT and CDR2 is FQNNGV. This CDR3 has 14 amino acids. The CDR3 region has the DNA TGTGCCAGCAGCTTTGGCAGGTTAAACACTGAAGCTTTCTTT. Translating gives CASSFGRLNTEAFF.

This rearrangement joins TRBV5-1 to TRBJ2-2; D call uncertain. This CDR3 has 12 residues. Germline V gives CDR1 SGHRS, CDR2 YFSETQ. Trimming left V 2 bases short and J 4 bases short, with 3 bases between. CDR3 nucleotides: TGCGCCAGCAGCTTCTCCACCGGGGAGCTGTTTTTT. Amino acids: CASSFSTGELFF. The full variable domain, with the rest looked up from reference TRBV5-1 and TRBJ2-2, is KAGVTQTPRYLIKTRGQQVTLSCSPISGHRSVSWYQQTPGQGLQFLFEYFSETQRNKGNFPGRFSGRQFSNSRSEMNVSTLELGDSALYLCASSFSTGELFFGEGSRLTVL.

The chain has TRBV28 and TRBJ1-1; 7 bases are shared with TRBD1. The CDR3 runs to 17 residues. V lost 5 bases and J lost 3; bases outside the gene matches: 15. CDR1 MDHEN and CDR2 SYDVKM come from the germline V gene. CDR3 residues: CASSAATLGDRHTEAFF. Written as DNA, the CDR3 is TGTGCCAGCAGTGCTGCTACCTTGGGGGACAGACACACTGAAGCTTTCTTT.

The gene calls are TRBV28 and TRBJ2-7; possible D gene TRBD1, 6 bases. The CDR3 has 17 residues. V was trimmed by 4 bases and J by 6 bases, leaving 25 bases between them. The germline CDR1 and CDR2 sequences are MDHEN and SYDVKM. The chain's CDR3 is CASSSRAPDRSGGEQYF. Written as DNA, the CDR3 is TGTGCCAGCAGTTCCCGGGCTCCAGACAGGTCCGGTGGCGAGCAGTACTTC.

This chain uses TRBV7-9 with TRBJ1-2; TRBD1 matches at 7 bases. J lost 4 bases, V lost 5 bases, and 10 bases had no gene match. Per germline, CDR1 SEHNR and CDR2 FQNEAQ (reference sequence). The CDR3 is 15 residues long. The CDR3 loop is CASSGGQGVGYGYTF. For the CDR3, the DNA is TGTGCCAGCAGCGGGGGGCAGGGGGTAGGCTATGGCTACACCTTC.

V and J are TRBV19 and TRBJ2-1; D unresolved. Germline CDR1 is LNHDA and CDR2 is SQIVND (reference sequence). This CDR3 is built from 15 residues. Trimming stripped 0 bases from V and 3 bases from J, with 9 bases between. The CDR3 DNA reads TGTGCCAGTAGTATAGAGGCGTCTAGCTACAATGAGCAGTTCTTC. Its translation is CASSIEASSYNEQFF.

This sequence joins TRBV7-9 and TRBJ2-3; 8 positions agree with TRBD2. The CDR3 has 17 residues. Germline V gene data show CDR1 as SEHNR and CDR2 as FQNEAQ (reference sequence). Germline trimming cut 1 base from V and 2 bases from J; bases unmatched to any gene: 8. Written as DNA, the CDR3 is TGTGCCAGCAGCTTAGTCGGTCGGGGGGGACCCACAGATACGCAGTATTTT. It yields the protein CASSLVGRGGPTDTQYF.

The chain is built from TRBV9 and TRBJ1-1; 9 bases align to TRBD1. Losses at the gene ends were 8 bases for V and 4 bases for J; bases not matched to a gene: 9. CDR1 and CDR2 from the germline V gene are SGDLS and YYNGEE. The CDR3 covers 14 residues. The CDR3 reads CASPGTGWTTEAFF. DNA of the CDR3: TGTGCCAGTCCCGGGACAGGGTGGACCACTGAAGCTTTCTTT.

As concerns this clone: The same CDR3 arises from other DNA sequences in this sample as well. The chain uses TRBV5-1 and TRBJ2-7; the D gene is possibly TRBD1 (6 bases). V lost 2 bases and J 4 bases, leaving 10 bases between the germline ends. Per the germline V gene, CDR1 is SGHRS and CDR2 is YFSETQ. The CDR3 has 13 residues. CDR3 loop: CASSLRQGYEQYF. The CDR3 DNA reads as TGCGCCAGCAGCTTACGCCAGGGGTACGAGCAGTACTTC.

The V and J genes are TRBV27 and TRBJ2-1, with TRBD2 matching 7 bases. V was clipped by 2 bases and J by 6 bases; unmatched bases: 4. The CDR3 runs to 14 residues. The germline V gene has CDR1 MNHEY and CDR2 SMNVEV (reference sequence). CDR3 nucleotide sequence: TGTGCCAGCAGTTTAGCTAGCGGAGTCAATGAGCAGTTCTTC. As protein: CASSLASGVNEQFF.

The chain links TRBV11-2 to TRBJ1-4; 7 bases are shared with TRBD1. V lost 5 bases and J lost 8; bases outside the gene matches: 17. This CDR3 spans 17 amino acids. Germline V gene lookup returns CDR1 SGHAT and CDR2 FQNNGV. CDR3: CASSLGRGTLRGEKLFF. The CDR3 DNA sequence: TGTGCCAGCAGCCTGGGCAGGGGGACGCTGCGAGGGGAAAAACTGTTTTTT. Based on the CDR3 plus reference TRBV11-2 and TRBJ1-4, the full variable domain is EAGVAQSPRYKIIEKRQSVAFWCNPISGHATLYWYQQILGQGPKLLIQFQNNGVVDDSQLPKDRFSAERLKGVDSTLKIQPAKLEDSAVYLCASSLGRGTLRGEKLFFGSGTQLSVL.

In this sample, this clone turned up once. V and J are TRBV18 and TRBJ1-1, with 9 bases lining up with TRBD1. CDR3 length equals 15 residues. After removal of 3 bases from V and 6 bases from J, the junction contained 8 bases not matched to a gene. Germline CDR1 KGHSH, CDR2 LQKENI. CDR3 protein: CASSPYGQGKSEAFF. In nucleotides, the CDR3 is TGTGCCAGCTCACCTTACGGACAGGGGAAATCTGAAGCTTTCTTT.

The CDR3 loop is CASSQDLPPGSYEQYF. CDR3 bases: TGTGCCAGCAGCCAAGACTTGCCCCCGGGGTCCTACGAGCAGTACTTC. V and J are TRBV14 and TRBJ2-7; possibly TRBD2 for D (5 bases). V lost 0 bases and J lost 1, with 13 bases in between. Looked up from germline, CDR1 is SGHDN and CDR2 is FVKESK. The CDR3 extends over 16 amino acids.

The chain recombines TRBV19 with TRBJ1-1; 8 bases agree with TRBD1. With V trimmed by 5 bases and J by 4 bases, 6 bases remained unmatched. This CDR3 is built from 14 residues. CDR1 and CDR2 from the germline V gene are LNHDA and SQIVND (reference sequence). The CDR3 coding sequence is TGTGCCAGTAGTCCTCGACAGGGGTTCACTGAAGCTTTCTTT. Amino acids: CASSPRQGFTEAFF.

The J gene is TRBJ1-2, the V gene TRBV19, with unresolved D. Trimming took off 7 bases at V and 1 base at J, with 10 bases between the two ends. The CDR3 has 13 amino acids. The germline gives CDR1 LNHDA, CDR2 SQIVND (reference sequence). The CDR3 spells CASKIGVNYGYTF. The CDR3 nucleotides read TGTGCCAGTAAAATCGGGGTTAACTATGGCTACACCTTC. The full variable domain, with the rest looked up from reference TRBV19 and TRBJ1-2, is DGGITQSPKYLFRKEGQNVTLSCEQNLNHDAMYWYRQDPGQGLRLIYYSQIVNDFQKGDIAEGYSVSREKKESFPLTVTSAQKNPTAFYLCASKIGVNYGYTFGSGTRLTVV.

The chain links TRBV11-3 to TRBJ2-5; possible D gene TRBD1, 5 bases. Germline CDR1 reads SGHNT; CDR2 reads YENEEA. There are 15 residues in the CDR3. Trimming left V 7 bases short and J 5 bases short, with 20 bases between. The CDR3 DNA reads TGTGCCAGCACTACCGGACACATCCAGGACGAGACCCAGTACTTC. Amino acids: CASTTGHIQDETQYF.